Below are 21 T cell receptor beta chains sequenced from a single sample in a study of blood T cell repertoires in COVID-19 (dated by TCRdb to about 2020). Libraries were prepared through the immunoSEQ multiplex PCR assay. TCRdb mirrors the immuneACCESS table, restricted to in-frame sequences. Some clones are absent from its copies; in checked studies, under half trace to an unresolved V gene, and the reason for the others is unknown. Recorded for this sample are 300,000 to 400,000 clones; approximately 91% of them occurred a single time. The ten biggest clones cover around 3.9% of the sample. Sequences were obtained from PBMCs or T cells enriched from blood (not recorded which). Receptor source: a woman in her thirties who had been exposed to COVID-19.

This clone came up once. The V gene is TRBV10-1, the J gene TRBJ2-6; a weak D match, TRBD2 (5 bases). Between the trimmed V and J ends, which lost 3 bases and 3 bases, there was a span of 12 bases. Germline values: CDR1 WNHNN, CDR2 SYGVQD (reference sequence). The CDR3 runs 16 residues. The CDR3 loop reads CASSDLRAFGANVLTF. CDR3 nucleotide sequence: TGCGCCAGCAGTGACCTGAGGGCTTTTGGGGCCAACGTCCTGACTTTC.

The V gene is TRBV5-4, the J gene TRBJ1-2; no clear D gene. V lost 5 bases to trimming and J lost 7 bases, with 15 bases between them. Germline V gene data show CDR1 as SGHNT and CDR2 as YYREEE (reference sequence). The CDR3 consists of 13 residues. The CDR3 nucleotides read TGTGCCAGCAGTGGTGGAGGGTTAGGTGGCTACACCTTC. Amino acid sequence: CASSGGGLGGYTF.

The gene calls are TRBV27 and TRBJ1-6; TRBD1 aligns across 7 bases. CDR3 length: 14 amino acids. With V trimmed by 7 bases and J by 9 bases, 9 bases remained unmatched. Germline-derived CDR1 and CDR2 are MNHEY and SMNVEV (reference sequence). The CDR3 DNA sequence: TGTGCCAGCACCCCCTCGGACAGGTCTTCACCCCTCCACTTT. It is translated as CASTPSDRSSPLHF.

J is TRBJ2-5 and V is TRBV7-2; maybe TRBD1 (6 bases). Germline V lookup: CDR1 SGHTA, CDR2 FQGNSA. V was cut by 4 bases and J by 5 bases, with 14 bases left in between. CDR3 length: 14 residues. The CDR3 sequence: CASSYQTGSETQYF. As DNA, the CDR3 is TGTGCCAGCAGCTACCAGACAGGTTCTGAGACCCAGTACTTC.

The chain recombines TRBV5-1 with TRBJ2-7; D is possibly TRBD1 (6 bases). The CDR3 extends over 15 amino acids. Germline assignment: CDR1 SGHRS and CDR2 YFSETQ. Trimming pared 1 base from V and 2 bases from J, leaving 13 bases between. The DNA for the CDR3 is TGCGCCAGCAGCTTGCCCCAGACAGGCCCCTACGAGCAGTACTTC. It translates to CASSLPQTGPYEQYF.

CDR3 region: CACGRTGSSYNSPLHF. The DNA of the CDR3 is TGTGCCTGCGGAAGGACAGGTAGCTCCTATAATTCACCCCTCCACTTT. The rearrangement uses TRBV30 and TRBJ1-6; 7 nucleotides agree with TRBD1. The germline gives CDR1 GTSNPN, CDR2 SVGIG (reference sequence). CDR3 size: 16 residues. V shed 6 bases and J 0 bases; nucleotides not matched to a gene: 8.

V usage is TRBV27 and J usage is TRBJ2-7, with 12 bases fitting TRBD1. The CDR3 covers 15 residues. CDR1 MNHEY and CDR2 SMNVEV come from the germline V gene (reference sequence). V was pared by 5 bases and J by 6 bases, with 8 bases of the junction left unmatched. This chain's CDR3 is CASSRSGTGGTEQYF. The CDR3 region has the DNA TGTGCCAGCAGTCGCTCCGGGACAGGGGGCACCGAGCAGTACTTC.

The V call is TRBV19, the J call TRBJ2-1, with a weak D call TRBD2 (5 bases). In germline, CDR1 is LNHDA, CDR2 SQIVND (reference sequence). CDR3 size: 13 residues. The germline V and J ends were trimmed by 10 bases and 6 bases, with 16 bases remaining between them. CDR3 in amino acids: CATDWGGGNEQFF. Here the CDR3 DNA reads TGTGCCACCGATTGGGGTGGAGGCAATGAGCAGTTCTTC. Full variable domain (outside the CDR3, taken from reference TRBV19 and TRBJ2-1): DGGITQSPKYLFRKEGQNVTLSCEQNLNHDAMYWYRQDPGQGLRLIYYSQIVNDFQKGDIAEGYSVSREKKESFPLTVTSAQKNPTAFYLCATDWGGGNEQFFGPGTRLTVL.

The J gene is TRBJ1-6, the V gene TRBV7-9; the match to TRBD1 covers 8 bases. The J segment lost 3 bases and the V segment lost 6 bases, leaving 4 bases of the junction unmatched. CDR3 length: 15 residues. Germline CDR1 is SEHNR and CDR2 is FQNEAQ (reference sequence). As DNA, the CDR3 is TGTGCCAGCAGACGACAGGGGTTCTATAATTCACCCCTCCACTTT. Protein sequence: CASRRQGFYNSPLHF.

The chain employs TRBV4-3 and TRBJ1-2; D perhaps matches TRBD1 (6 bases). V was trimmed by 1 base and J by 8 bases, leaving 14 bases between them. The germline gives CDR1 LGHNA, CDR2 YSLEER. This CDR3 has 14 amino acids. This CDR3 is CASSQVRGAGGYTF. As DNA, the CDR3 is TGCGCCAGCAGCCAAGTTCGGGGGGCGGGAGGCTACACCTTC.

This clone was seen a few times. The rearrangement links TRBV7-9 to TRBJ1-3; 9 nucleotides align to TRBD1. The CDR3 covers 16 residues. Germline values: CDR1 SEHNR, CDR2 FQNEAQ (reference sequence). Trimming took 5 bases from V and 1 from J; bases not matched to a gene: 6. CDR3 sequence: CASSPPGTGSGNTIYF. CDR3 bases: TGTGCCAGCAGCCCTCCCGGGACAGGGTCTGGAAACACCATATATTTT.

The chain employs TRBV9 and TRBJ1-5, with 7 bases identical to TRBD1. The trim removed 7 bases at V and 3 bases at J, leaving 4 bases unmatched. CDR3 size: 13 residues. Germline V gene lookup returns CDR1 SGDLS and CDR2 YYNGEE. The CDR3 DNA reads as TGTGCCAGCGGGACAGCGAACAATCAGCCCCAGCATTTT. It translates to CASGTANNQPQHF.

The V and J genes are TRBV19 and TRBJ1-1, with TRBD1 as a possible D gene (6 bases). Germline-derived CDR1 and CDR2 are LNHDA and SQIVND (reference sequence). This CDR3 comprises 12 residues. V was clipped by 8 bases and J by 4 bases, with 11 bases between them. The CDR3 spells CASSNRATEAFF. The CDR3, as DNA: TGTGCCAGTTCAAACAGGGCCACTGAAGCTTTCTTT.

This chain connects TRBV11-2 to TRBJ2-5; 10 bases align to TRBD1. The CDR3 is made up of 15 amino acids. Germline V gives CDR1 SGHAT, CDR2 FQNNGV. V was clipped by 1 base and J by 8 bases; unmatched bases: 7. The CDR3 loop is CASSLGPGQGRTQYF. DNA of the CDR3: TGTGCCAGCAGCTTAGGTCCGGGACAGGGGCGCACCCAGTACTTC.

J is TRBJ1-1 and V is TRBV28; TRBD1 agrees at 8 bases. The V gene's germline CDR1 is MDHEN and CDR2 SYDVKM. The CDR3 runs to 13 residues. V was pared by 7 bases and J by 5 bases, with 6 bases of the junction left unmatched. Here the CDR3 reads CASKLRGRTEAFF. In DNA, the CDR3 is TGTGCCAGCAAACTCAGGGGGCGTACTGAAGCTTTCTTT.

The chain carries TRBV6-6 and TRBJ1-5, with TRBD1 as a possible D gene (5 bases). V lost 5 bases and J 5 bases, leaving 16 bases between the germline ends. The CDR3 contains 15 residues. Germline CDR1 is MNHNY and CDR2 is SVGAGI (reference sequence). In DNA form, the CDR3 reads TGTGCCAGCAGTCCGACCAGGGTATTTGATCAGCCCCAGCATTTT. Protein: CASSPTRVFDQPQHF.

This clone was seen just once. V gene TRBV7-9 combines with J gene TRBJ1-2, with D possibly being TRBD1 (6 bases). The germline V and J ends were trimmed by 5 bases and 6 bases, with 19 bases remaining between them. Germline CDR1 reads SEHNR; CDR2 reads FQNEAQ (reference sequence). The CDR3 is 15 residues long. CDR3 residues: CASSLPGDRKDGYTF. CDR3 sequence (DNA): TGTGCCAGCAGCCTTCCAGGTGACAGGAAGGATGGCTACACCTTC.

The V and J genes are TRBV13 and TRBJ2-3; D might be TRBD2 (7 bases). CDR1 is PRHDT, CDR2 FYEKMQ, per germline (reference sequence). Trimming stripped 0 bases from V and 4 bases from J, with 23 bases between. The CDR3 is 19 residues long. CDR3 residues: CASSLGISRWGGLPDTQYF. CDR3 in DNA: TGTGCCAGCAGCTTAGGGATTTCTCGGTGGGGGGGCCTTCCAGATACGCAGTATTTT.

The chain links TRBV5-6 to TRBJ1-3; possible D gene TRBD1, 5 bases. V was shortened by 0 bases and J by 4 bases, with 17 bases between the two germline ends. The length of the CDR3 is 17 residues. From germline, CDR1 is SGHDT and CDR2 YYEEEE. The CDR3 DNA is TGTGCCAGCAGCTTGGTTATCCCCCGGCAGGGCGGAAACACCATATATTTT. Its translation: CASSLVIPRQGGNTIYF.

V and J are TRBV20-1 and TRBJ1-5; D is undetermined. Germline values: CDR1 DFQATT, CDR2 SNEGSKA (reference sequence). This CDR3 spans 12 amino acids. Trimming stripped 3 bases from V and 1 base from J, with 4 bases between. CDR3 DNA sequence: TGCAGTGCTAGTTCGAGCAATCAGCCCCAGCATTTT. It translates to CSASSSNQPQHF.

The CDR3 DNA reads TGCGCCAGCAGCCCCCAAAACAACCTCCCCTACGAGCAGTACTTC. Translating gives CASSPQNNLPYEQYF. The chain has TRBV4-3 and TRBJ2-7; no clear D gene. Per the germline V gene, CDR1 is LGHNA and CDR2 is YSLEER. The CDR3 totals 15 residues. Trimming shortened V by 4 bases and J by 2 bases, and 15 bases separated the two germline ends.